The 27 T cell receptor beta chains given below trace back to one sample, sequenced in a study of T-cell reconstitution after alpha-beta-depleted transplantation in children. As it was prepared, the TCRbeta library received unique molecular identifiers. TCRdb fed the PCR reads into MiXCR, producing one record per CDR3 protein. The table lists about 230,000 distinct CDR3 sequences, more than 7.5% of them singletons, with around 5% in the top ten. Sequencing used PBMCs from the stem cell graft donor, obtained from the stem cell graft. These receptors all come from a human donor who donated a stem cell graft to a child with SCID.

The CDR3 DNA is TGTGCCAGCAGCTTTTACGCGGAGACCCAGTACTTC. Protein product: CASSFYAETQYF. This chain connects TRBV11-2 to TRBJ2-5; D is undetermined. In germline, CDR1 is SGHAT, CDR2 FQNNGV. There are 12 residues in the CDR3. Trimming removed 3 bases at V and 5 bases at J, with 7 bases between.

The CDR3 region is CACCGGDRVQPQHF. Here the CDR3 DNA reads TGTGCCTGCTGCGGGGGTGATCGAGTTCAGCCCCAGCATTTT. The chain is built from TRBV3-1 and TRBJ1-5; TRBD1 might be the D (5 bases). V dropped 11 bases and J dropped 6 bases, with 20 bases sitting between them. This CDR3 spans 14 amino acids. Germline V gives CDR1 LGHDT, CDR2 YNNKEL (reference sequence).

This clonotype was observed at least ten times. The chain carries TRBV5-1 and TRBJ1-2; D not resolved. Germline CDR1 and CDR2: SGHRS and YFSETQ. V gave up 0 bases and J gave up 4 bases, with 10 bases separating them. The CDR3 runs 14 residues. CDR3 region: CASSLEPGTYGYTF. For the CDR3, the DNA is TGCGCCAGCAGCTTGGAACCAGGAACCTATGGCTACACCTTC.

This clonotype was seen at least ten times. This chain connects TRBV14 to TRBJ1-1; no firm D call. Trimming removed 0 bases from V and 3 bases from J, with 8 bases in between. Germline V gives CDR1 SGHDN, CDR2 FVKESK. This CDR3 has 14 residues. CDR3 sequence (DNA): TGTGCCAGCAGCCAAGATATACGGTACACTGAAGCTTTCTTT. As protein: CASSQDIRYTEAFF.

There are many counts of this clonotype. The chain links TRBV12-3 or TRBV12-4 to TRBJ1-5; D is undetermined. This CDR3 is 12 amino acids long. Between the trimmed V and J ends, which lost 6 bases and 7 bases, there was a span of 10 bases. CDR3 in DNA: TGTGCCAGCAGCTATTGGAGGCAGCCCCAGCATTTT. This gives the protein CASSYWRQPQHF.

A remark on this clonotype: This CDR3 is missing its conserved last phenylalanine or tryptophan, likely due to a read error. The chain combines TRBV2 with TRBJ2-1; no definite D call. From germline, CDR1 is SNHLY and CDR2 FYNNEI. This CDR3 spans 17 amino acids. The V gene lost 0 bases and the J gene lost 0 bases, with 12 bases spanning the gap. This CDR3 is CASSEAGPVRSYNEQFI. The CDR3 DNA reads TGTGCCAGCAGTGAAGCTGGACCCGTCCGCTCCTACAATGAGCAGTTCATC.

This clonotype was seen just once. V is TRBV5-1 and J is TRBJ1-1; no reliable D call. CDR1 and CDR2 from the germline V gene are SGHRS and YFSETQ. This CDR3 has 14 amino acids. Trimming took 3 bases from V and 0 from J, leaving 9 bases between them. The chain's CDR3 is CASSYRALNTEAFF. The CDR3 bases are TGCGCCAGCAGCTACCGGGCCCTGAACACTGAAGCTTTCTTT.

The CDR3 DNA reads TGTGCCAGCAGCGCCACCGGGGAGCTGTTTTTT. Translated: CASSATGELFF. The chain carries TRBV12-3 or TRBV12-4 and TRBJ2-2, with D unresolved. This CDR3 region has 11 residues. Trimming cost V 6 bases and J 4 bases, with 3 bases left between them.

This clonotype has only a few counts. The J gene is TRBJ2-3, the V gene TRBV4-1; 11 bases map to TRBD2. Losses at the gene ends were 4 bases for V and 4 bases for J; bases not matched to a gene: 1. This CDR3 region has 14 residues. Germline CDR1 is MGHRA and CDR2 is YSYEKL. CDR3 nucleotides: TGCGCCAGCAGCCGACTAGCGGGGTCAGATACGCAGTATTTT. Its translation is CASSRLAGSDTQYF.

This clonotype was counted at least ten times. V and J are TRBV12-3 or TRBV12-4 and TRBJ1-2; D is undetermined. The CDR3 contains 16 residues. Deletions cut 3 bases from V and 6 bases from J, with 20 bases between. The CDR3, as DNA: TGTGCCAGCAGTTTTAGGCAGGACCTTTCAGGTCATGGCTACACCTTC. It translates to CASSFRQDLSGHGYTF.

At least ten counts were recorded for this clonotype. The genes are TRBV5-6 and TRBJ2-2, with 8 bases matching TRBD1. J was trimmed by 6 bases and V by 5 bases; bases with no gene match: 15. The germline CDR1 and CDR2 sequences are SGHDT and YYEEEE. This CDR3 spans 17 amino acids. The CDR3 DNA reads TGTGCCAGCAGGGGCGACAGGGGTTCGGTTTCGGCCGGGGAGCTGTTTTTT. Its protein is CASRGDRGSVSAGELFF.

This clonotype turned up a few times. This chain links TRBV18 with TRBJ2-7, with D unresolved. The CDR3 sequence is 14 residues long. Trimming removed 3 bases from V and 0 bases from J, with 9 bases in between. CDR1 and CDR2 (germline): KGHSH, LQKENI. This CDR3 reads CASSPSQTSYEQYF. The CDR3 nucleotides are TGTGCCAGCTCACCGTCACAGACCTCCTACGAGCAGTACTTC.

This sequence joins TRBV7-8 and TRBJ1-2; D is undetermined. Trimming stripped 4 bases from V and 3 bases from J, with 15 bases between. This CDR3 region has 15 residues. Germline lookup yields CDR1 SGHVS and CDR2 FQNEAQ. This CDR3 reads CASSWAGTWDYGYTF. In DNA form, the CDR3 reads TGTGCCAGCAGCTGGGCCGGCACTTGGGACTATGGCTACACCTTC. Looking up the rest from reference TRBV7-8 and TRBJ1-2 gives the full variable domain: GAGVSQSPRYKVAKRGQDVALRCDPISGHVSLFWYQQALGQGPEFLTYFQNEAQLDKSGLPSDRFFAERPEGSVSTLKIQRTQQEDSAVYLCASSWAGTWDYGYTFGSGTRLTVV.

This clonotype was recorded many times. The rearrangement uses TRBV4-3 and TRBJ1-5, with unresolved D. Germline-derived CDR1 and CDR2 are LGHNA and YSLEER. The V end was cut by 0 bases, the J end by 0 bases, with 9 bases between. CDR3 size: 16 residues. The CDR3 spells CASSQDGSYSNQPQHF. The CDR3 bases are TGCGCCAGCAGCCAAGACGGATCTTATAGCAATCAGCCCCAGCATTTT.

On this clonotype: A much bigger clone sits one base away, suggesting this may be a read error. J is TRBJ1-3 and V is TRBV27, with D perhaps TRBD1 (6 bases). The CDR3 has 15 amino acids. CDR1 and CDR2 from the germline V gene are MNHEY and SMNVEV (reference sequence). Trimming stripped 8 bases from V and 0 bases from J, with 14 bases between. Here the CDR3 reads CASGPQGTSGNTIYF. CDR3 bases: TGTGCCAGCGGTCCACAGGGTACCTCTGGAAACACCATATATTTT.

On this clonotype itself: Given a much more abundant clone one base away, this may be a read error. V and J are TRBV20-1 and TRBJ1-2; no definite D call. V was cut by 7 bases and J by 14 bases, with 17 bases left in between. The length of the CDR3 is 10 residues. Germline lookup yields CDR1 DFQATT and CDR2 SNEGSKA (reference sequence). The CDR3 DNA is TGCAGTGTTGCCGTCGGGTACGTTACCTTC. Its translation: CSVAVGYVTF.

Details on this clonotype: The germline gene is not matched at one end of the junction; a read error may be the cause. The J gene is TRBJ2-2, the V gene TRBV3-1; tentatively, D is TRBD1 or TRBD2 (5 bases each). This CDR3 spans 19 amino acids. CDR1 and CDR2 (germline): LGHDT, YNNKEL (reference sequence). The CDR3 DNA is TGTGCCAGCTGCCAAGAGAGGGCGCGAGGGGTTCGCGACACCGGGGAGCTGTTTTTT. Translation gives CASCQERARGVRDTGELFF. Using reference TRBV3-1 and TRBJ2-2 for the parts outside the CDR3, the full variable domain is DTAVSQTPKYLVTQMGNDKSIKCEQNLGHDTMYWYKQDSKKFLKIMFSYNNKELIINETVPNRFSPKSPDKAHLNLHINSLELGDSAVYFCASCQERARGVRDTGELFFGEGSRLTVL.

This clonotype has at least ten counts. The chain is built from TRBV3-1 and TRBJ1-2, with 7 bases lining up with TRBD1. This CDR3 is built from 13 residues. Unmatched junction bases numbered 1, after V lost 1 base and J lost 5 bases. Germline CDR1 reads LGHDT; CDR2 reads YNNKEL (reference sequence). CDR3 region: CASSQGTGYGYTF. The CDR3 DNA reads as TGTGCCAGCAGCCAAGGGACAGGATATGGCTACACCTTC.

This clonotype was recorded at least ten times. The genes are TRBV10-3 and TRBJ2-5; D possibly corresponds to TRBD1 (6 bases). Germline CDR1 ENHRY, CDR2 SYGVKD. There are 14 residues in the CDR3. The V gene lost 2 bases and the J gene lost 2 bases, with 9 bases spanning the gap. CDR3 sequence (DNA): TGTGCCATCAGTGAGGTTAGGGGGCAAGAGACCCAGTACTTC. Translating gives CAISEVRGQETQYF.

The table lists this clonotype with many counts. J is TRBJ2-1 and V is TRBV7-9; 11 bases align to TRBD2. Looked up from germline, CDR1 is SEHNR and CDR2 is FQNEAQ (reference sequence). V trimming: 5 bases; J trimming: 10 bases; junction bases outside the gene matches: 4. CDR3 size: 13 residues. This CDR3 is CASSPPSGGEQFF. CDR3 nucleotides: TGTGCCAGCAGCCCTCCTAGCGGGGGGGAGCAGTTCTTC.

The table lists this clonotype with many counts. The chain links TRBV7-2 to TRBJ1-1; 10 bases are shared with TRBD1. Looked up from germline, CDR1 is SGHTA and CDR2 is FQGNSA. There are 15 residues in the CDR3. Losses at the gene ends were 3 bases for V and 1 base for J; bases not matched to a gene: 2. CDR3 sequence: CASSLRDRGNTEAFF. CDR3 coding DNA: TGTGCCAGCAGCTTGAGGGACAGGGGGAACACTGAAGCTTTCTTT.

The chain joins TRBV20-1 to TRBJ2-3; D gene unclear. V lost 3 bases and J 0 bases, leaving 7 bases between the germline ends. The length of the CDR3 is 13 residues. Germline assignment: CDR1 DFQATT and CDR2 SNEGSKA (reference sequence). The CDR3 DNA sequence: TGCAGTGCTAGCAAGGGAAGCACAGATACGCAGTATTTT. Its translation is CSASKGSTDTQYF.

The sample holds many counts of this clonotype. CDR3 loop: CSVPGQGVDTQYF. The CDR3 DNA sequence: TGCAGCGTTCCGGGGCAGGGGGTAGATACGCAGTATTTT. This chain links TRBV29-1 with TRBJ2-3, with 7 bases lining up with TRBD1. From germline, CDR1 is SQVTM and CDR2 ANQGSEA. With 5 bases clipped from V and 5 bases from J, the junction kept 7 bases outside the gene matches. The CDR3 is made up of 13 amino acids.

This clonotype was seen at least ten times. The rearrangement joins TRBV24-1 to TRBJ2-3, with 10 bases fitting TRBD2. This CDR3 is built from 15 residues. Germline V gives CDR1 KGHDR, CDR2 SFDVKD. Trimming at V came to 3 bases and at J to 4 bases, leaving 3 bases not matched to a gene. CDR3 amino acids: CATSDSGGAADTQYF. In DNA form, the CDR3 reads TGTGCCACCAGTGATAGCGGGGGGGCAGCAGATACGCAGTATTTT.

The sample holds many counts of this clonotype. The chain couples TRBV5-1 to TRBJ2-1; D is perhaps TRBD1 (6 bases). V lost 0 bases and J lost 0, with 7 bases in between. The CDR3 is 15 residues long. Germline V CDR1 and CDR2: SGHRS, YFSETQ. The CDR3 loop is CASSLVGHSYNEQFF. DNA of the CDR3: TGCGCCAGCAGCTTGGTGGGACACTCCTACAATGAGCAGTTCTTC.

This clonotype was counted ten times or more. This rearrangement joins TRBV5-1 to TRBJ2-7; 7 bases align to TRBD1. From germline, CDR1 is SGHRS and CDR2 YFSETQ. J was trimmed by 3 bases and V by 4 bases; bases with no gene match: 7. This CDR3 comprises 14 residues. CDR3 amino acids: CASSALTGRYEQYF. For the CDR3, the DNA is TGCGCCAGCAGCGCCCTGACAGGGCGCTACGAGCAGTACTTC. Full variable domain (remainder filled in from reference TRBV5-1 and TRBJ2-7): KAGVTQTPRYLIKTRGQQVTLSCSPISGHRSVSWYQQTPGQGLQFLFEYFSETQRNKGNFPGRFSGRQFSNSRSEMNVSTLELGDSALYLCASSALTGRYEQYFGPGTRLTVT.

The chain is built from TRBV7-2 and TRBJ1-1; D is perhaps TRBD1 (6 bases). The V gene lost 0 bases and the J gene lost 2 bases, with 13 bases spanning the gap. CDR1 SGHTA and CDR2 FQGNSA come from the germline V gene. The CDR3 loop spans 16 amino acids. CDR3 region: CASSLAFGRGNTEAFF. CDR3 sequence (DNA): TGTGCCAGCAGCTTAGCGTTCGGCAGGGGTAACACTGAAGCTTTCTTT.